Listed below are T cell receptor beta chains from one sample, sequenced in a study of blood T cell repertoires in COVID-19. Sequencing used immunoSEQ multiplex PCR; TCRdb keeps in-frame clones, though not all of them. Of 130,000 or so clones listed, approximately 88% are singletons. Sequencing was done on a sample of peripheral blood. The receptors here all came from a woman of 80 years or more with acute or convalescent COVID-19. Both conserved end residues are part of each CDR3. Each record gives: V gene, J gene, CDR3 protein.

TRBV20-1	TRBJ1-1	CSASMAGGGNTEAFF
TRBV5-1	TRBJ2-6	CASSLAGTGLSGANVLTF
TRBV9	TRBJ2-1	CASSVNSGTSGRWSYNEQFF
TRBV30	TRBJ1-5	CAWSQGDGVKGQPQHF
TRBV2	TRBJ2-1	CASRNQWYEQFF
TRBV29-1	TRBJ1-5	CSAGGGAGQPQHF
TRBV6-2/TRBV6-3	TRBJ1-1	CASSSKQGANTEAFF
TRBV7-2	TRBJ2-5	CASSSPRAGGRGETQYF
TRBV5-1	TRBJ2-1	CASSLTGRVYNEQFF
TRBV19	TRBJ2-3	CASSSRTSGGRDTQYF